These 9 T cell receptor beta chains came from one sample sequenced in a study of PD-1 blockade in classical Hodgkin lymphoma. Documented time point: cycle 4 day 1 (C4D1), after more than five weeks of nivolumab. Every patient experienced relapse after autologous stem cell transplantation, and brentuximab vedotin exposure varied. Measured with immunoSEQ multiplex PCR; TCRdb has only the in-frame clones, and not every one. Counted here are 99,000 or so clones, about nine tenths occurring once; the ten biggest clones make up around 20%. The source was peripheral blood mononuclear cells (PBMCs), collected before the fourth cycle of nivolumab. All receptors derive from a human donor with classical Hodgkin lymphoma.

The chain links TRBV28 to TRBJ2-7; possibly TRBD1 for D (5 bases). Germline loops: CDR1 MDHEN, CDR2 SYDVKM. The length of the CDR3 is 15 residues. Trimming left V 5 bases short and J 2 bases short, with 16 bases between. As DNA, the CDR3 is TGTGCCAGCAGTCTGCTTGACAGAACCCCCTACGAGCAGTACTTC. The encoded protein is CASSLLDRTPYEQYF.

The chain combines TRBV4-3 with TRBJ2-1; 12 nucleotides match TRBD2. This CDR3 is 17 amino acids long. J was trimmed by 3 bases and V by 0 bases; bases with no gene match: 3. Germline loops: CDR1 LGHNA, CDR2 YSLEER. CDR3 in amino acids: CASSQDWTSGNYNEQFF. CDR3 in DNA: TGCGCCAGCAGCCAAGATTGGACTAGCGGGAACTACAATGAGCAGTTCTTC.

This clone turned up a few times. The chain uses TRBV10-3 and TRBJ1-1; D remains unclear. Germline CDR1 ENHRY, CDR2 SYGVKD. This CDR3 is 17 amino acids long. V gave up 6 bases and J gave up 0 bases, with 20 bases separating them. This CDR3 reads CAIRSQELDGLNTEAFF. The CDR3 DNA is TGTGCCATCAGATCCCAAGAATTAGACGGATTGAACACTGAAGCTTTCTTT.

The V call is TRBV5-1, the J call TRBJ1-4; no firm D call. The germline V gene encodes CDR1 SGHRS and CDR2 YFSETQ. The V gene lost 4 bases and the J gene lost 12 bases, with 13 bases spanning the gap. The CDR3 covers 12 residues. CDR3 residues: CASSPPGGELFF. CDR3 DNA: TGCGCCAGCAGCCCCCCTGGCGGGGAACTGTTTTTT.

This sequence joins TRBV7-9 and TRBJ2-1; a weak D match, TRBD1 (6 bases). CDR3 length: 15 residues. In germline, CDR1 is SEHNR, CDR2 FQNEAQ (reference sequence). The V end lost 4 bases, the J end lost 2 bases, and 12 bases lay between the germline ends. This CDR3 reads CASSSGQLAYNEQFF. CDR3 DNA: TGTGCCAGCAGCTCCGGACAGCTAGCCTACAATGAGCAGTTCTTC.

J is TRBJ2-7 and V is TRBV28; unclear D gene. Germline CDR1 reads MDHEN; CDR2 reads SYDVKM. Between the trimmed V and J ends, which lost 4 bases and 7 bases, there was a span of 11 bases. The CDR3 loop spans 12 amino acids. The CDR3 protein is CASSSQLGEQYF. Here the CDR3 DNA reads TGTGCCAGCAGTTCCCAATTAGGAGAGCAGTACTTC.

CDR3 sequence (DNA): TGTGCCAGCAGTGGGGGTAGCGGGAGAGACGAGCAGTACTTC. Translation: CASSGGSGRDEQYF. The J gene is TRBJ2-7, the V gene TRBV6-1; TRBD2 matches at 9 bases. Per the germline V gene, CDR1 is MNHNS and CDR2 is SASEGT. The CDR3 totals 14 residues. Unmatched junction bases numbered 6, after V lost 4 bases and J lost 5 bases.

The chain couples TRBV30 to TRBJ2-3; tentatively, D is TRBD2 (6 bases). This CDR3 comprises 13 residues. The V and J ends lost 5 bases and 1 base respectively, with 10 bases between them. The V gene's germline CDR1 is GTSNPN and CDR2 SVGIG (reference sequence). CDR3 region: CAWGTGGTDTQYF. CDR3 bases: TGTGCCTGGGGAACGGGGGGCACAGATACGCAGTATTTT.

The rearrangement uses TRBV6-5 and TRBJ1-2, with D perhaps matching TRBD1 (6 bases). The CDR3 is made up of 14 amino acids. Germline V gives CDR1 MNHEY, CDR2 SVGAGI. V was trimmed by 6 bases and J by 4 bases, leaving 15 bases between them. CDR3 nucleotide sequence: TGTGCCAGCAGGACGTCCGGGACACCCTATGGCTACACCTTC. This translates into CASRTSGTPYGYTF.